Listed below are T cell receptor beta chains from one sample, sequenced in a study of blood T cell repertoires in COVID-19. Here immunoSEQ multiplex PCR was the method, and the copy in TCRdb shows in-frame clones only, minus some. The data contain 500,000 or so clones, around 87% of them seen just once; the ten biggest clones take up about 0.75%. Sequencing was performed on PBMCs or T cells enriched from blood (not recorded which). These receptors all come from a woman between 18 and 29 years old who had recovered from COVID-19. CDR3s include the opening cysteine and the closing phenylalanine or tryptophan.

cdr3_length: 15; v_call: TRBV6-5; j_call: TRBJ2-7; cdr3_aa: CASSYSESGSYEQYF
cdr3_length: 13; v_call: TRBV6-5; j_call: TRBJ1-1; cdr3_aa: CASPGGGWAEAFF
cdr3_length: 11; v_call: TRBV18; j_call: TRBJ1-1; cdr3_aa: CASLEGTEAFF
cdr3_length: 15; v_call: TRBV13; j_call: TRBJ1-3; cdr3_aa: CASSLGQGAGNTIYF
cdr3_length: 13; v_call: TRBV28; j_call: TRBJ2-4; cdr3_aa: CASTPPGVDIQYF
cdr3_length: 14; v_call: TRBV5-4; j_call: TRBJ1-4; cdr3_aa: CASSAGLTNEKLFF
cdr3_length: 14; v_call: TRBV11-2; j_call: TRBJ1-4; cdr3_aa: CASSLDTGNEKLFF
cdr3_length: 13; v_call: TRBV29-1; j_call: TRBJ2-7; cdr3_aa: CSVETDRVYEQYF
cdr3_length: 15; v_call: TRBV5-1; j_call: TRBJ1-1; cdr3_aa: CASSLERGSNTEAFF
cdr3_length: 16; v_call: TRBV5-1; j_call: TRBJ1-1; cdr3_aa: CASSSHVGQKDTEAFF
cdr3_length: 14; v_call: TRBV18; j_call: TRBJ1-1; cdr3_aa: CASSPPGPNTEAFF
cdr3_length: 14; v_call: TRBV28; j_call: TRBJ1-3; cdr3_aa: CASSPGTGRNTIYF
cdr3_length: 14; v_call: TRBV7-9; j_call: TRBJ2-1; cdr3_aa: CASSLGLGGNEQFF
cdr3_length: 16; v_call: TRBV5-5; j_call: TRBJ1-5; cdr3_aa: CASSVIGASSNQPQHF
cdr3_length: 15; v_call: TRBV19; j_call: TRBJ1-2; cdr3_aa: CASSIAVRGNYGYTF
cdr3_length: 12; v_call: TRBV12-3/TRBV12-4; j_call: TRBJ1-1; cdr3_aa: CASSLVEGEAFF